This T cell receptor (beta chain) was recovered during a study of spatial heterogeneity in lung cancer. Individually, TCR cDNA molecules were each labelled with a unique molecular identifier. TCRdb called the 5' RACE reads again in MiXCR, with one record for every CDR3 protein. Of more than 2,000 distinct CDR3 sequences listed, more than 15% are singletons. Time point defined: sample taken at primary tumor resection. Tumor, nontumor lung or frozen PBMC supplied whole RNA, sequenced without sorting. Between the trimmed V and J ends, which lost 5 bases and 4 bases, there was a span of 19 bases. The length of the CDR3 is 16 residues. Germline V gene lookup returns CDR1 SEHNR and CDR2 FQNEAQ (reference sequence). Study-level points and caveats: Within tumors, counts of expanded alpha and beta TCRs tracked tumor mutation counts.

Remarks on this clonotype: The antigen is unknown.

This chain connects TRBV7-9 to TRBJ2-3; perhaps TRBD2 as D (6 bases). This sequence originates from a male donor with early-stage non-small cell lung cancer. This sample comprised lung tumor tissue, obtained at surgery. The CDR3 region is CASSTPPRGTADTQYF. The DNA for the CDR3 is TGTGCCAGCAGCACGCCCCCTCGGGGGACCGCAGATACGCAGTATTTT.